Presented here are 23 T cell receptor beta chains from one specimen sequenced in a study of blood T cell repertoires in COVID-19. Assay used: immunoSEQ multiplex PCR; TCRdb lists only in-frame clones, some missing. Among about 190,000 clones, less than 90% were seen once, and the ten largest hold approximately 6.1%. The sequencing sample was made of peripheral blood. These receptors came from a woman between 40 and 55 years old with acute or convalescent COVID-19.

This chain joins TRBV11-3 and TRBJ2-2; a possible D gene is TRBD2 (6 bases). V lost 5 bases to trimming and J lost 0 bases, with 13 bases between them. The CDR3 is 16 amino acids. Germline CDR1 and CDR2: SGHNT and YENEEA. The CDR3 region has the DNA TGTGCCAGCAGCCACCTGGGGACTTCGAACACCGGGGAGCTGTTTTTT. It encodes CASSHLGTSNTGELFF.

The gene calls are TRBV5-1 and TRBJ1-6; 7 bases fit TRBD1. CDR3 length: 15 amino acids. V dropped 0 bases and J dropped 7; count of bases not matched to a gene: 4. Germline V gives CDR1 SGHRS, CDR2 YFSETQ. CDR3 sequence reads: CASSLEGRGNSPLHF. CDR3 nucleotides: TGCGCCAGCAGCTTGGAAGGCAGGGGGAATTCACCCCTCCACTTT.

The rearrangement links TRBV3-1 (or the pseudogene TRBV3-2) to TRBJ2-7, with D uncertain. Germline lookup yields CDR1 LGHDT and CDR2 YNNKEL (reference sequence). The CDR3 has 15 amino acids. Trimming left V 4 bases short and J 3 bases short, with 16 bases between. CDR3 loop: CASSRTQVSLYEQYF. CDR3 coding DNA: TGTGCCAGCAGCCGAACGCAGGTTTCTCTCTACGAGCAGTACTTC.

V is TRBV29-1 and J is TRBJ2-1; 7 bases match TRBD2. This CDR3 is built from 14 residues. The germline V gene encodes CDR1 SQVTM and CDR2 ANQGSEA. V lost 0 bases to trimming and J lost 9 bases; unmatched junction nucleotides: 8. The CDR3 DNA reads TGCAGCGTTGAAGATTCGGGGCGGGGGAGTGAGCAGTTCTTC. This translates into CSVEDSGRGSEQFF.

The rearrangement uses TRBV12-3 or TRBV12-4 and TRBJ2-2; no clear D. The CDR3 extends over 12 amino acids. CDR3: CAGRPNTGELFF. The CDR3 DNA follows: TGTGCGGGCAGGCCGAACACCGGGGAGCTGTTTTTT.

The chain couples TRBV18 to TRBJ1-3; D is unclear. Germline CDR1 reads KGHSH; CDR2 reads LQKENI. The CDR3 runs 13 residues. V lost 3 bases and J lost 2, with 5 bases in between. CDR3 residues: CASSPATGNTIYF. In nucleotides, the CDR3 is TGTGCCAGCTCACCCGCGACTGGAAACACCATATATTTT.

The J gene is TRBJ2-5, the V gene TRBV27; TRBD2 might be the D (6 bases). With 5 bases removed from V and 3 bases from J, the gap between germline ends came to 19 bases. CDR3 length: 16 amino acids. The germline V gene encodes CDR1 MNHEY and CDR2 SMNVEV (reference sequence). In DNA, the CDR3 is TGTGCCAGCAGTCTAGGAACGGGAGCGCTCAAAGAGACCCAGTACTTC. The encoded protein is CASSLGTGALKETQYF.

In nucleotides, the CDR3 is TGCGCCAGCAGCTTGGAAGGGACATCCTCGTGGGAAGCTTTCTTT. It yields the protein CASSLEGTSSWEAFF. This chain uses TRBV5-1 with TRBJ1-1; a weak D match, TRBD1 (6 bases). The CDR3 is made up of 15 amino acids. Trimming left V 0 bases short and J 8 bases short, with 17 bases between. Germline V CDR1 and CDR2: SGHRS, YFSETQ.

V and J are TRBV27 and TRBJ2-1; TRBD1 aligns across 8 bases. The CDR3 sequence is 14 residues long. The J segment lost 2 bases and the V segment lost 5 bases, leaving 2 bases of the junction unmatched. Germline V gene data show CDR1 as MNHEY and CDR2 as SMNVEV (reference sequence). CDR3 bases: TGTGCCAGCAGTAGACAGGGGACCTACAATGAGCAGTTCTTC. Translating it yields CASSRQGTYNEQFF.

The CDR3 loop reads CASYNSDGAGREQYF. The DNA of the CDR3 is TGTGCCAGCTATAATTCGGACGGGGCGGGAAGGGAGCAGTACTTC. The gene calls are TRBV28 and TRBJ2-7; D perhaps matches TRBD2 (6 bases). Germline CDR1 and CDR2: MDHEN and SYDVKM. This CDR3 has 15 amino acids. V dropped 8 bases and J dropped 7 bases, with 24 bases sitting between them. The full variable domain, rest sourced from reference TRBV28 and TRBJ2-7, is DVKVTQSSRYLVKRTGEKVFLECVQDMDHENMFWYRQDPGLGLRLIYFSYDVKMKEKGDIPEGYSVSREKKERFSLILESASTNQTSMYLCASYNSDGAGREQYFGPGTRLTVT.

The CDR3 sequence: CASSLGAPGLELRATYEQYF. The DNA of the CDR3 is TGTGCCAGCAGTCTTGGGGCCCCAGGACTAGAACTGAGGGCCACCTACGAGCAGTACTTC. This chain joins TRBV3-1 (or the pseudogene TRBV3-2) and TRBJ2-7; 7 nucleotides match TRBD2. Germline CDR1 is LGHDT and CDR2 is YNNKEL (reference sequence). CDR3 length: 20 amino acids. After removal of 6 bases from V and 2 bases from J, the junction contained 25 bases not matched to a gene.

This clone appeared a few times. J is TRBJ1-3 and V is TRBV5-1; D remains ambiguous. CDR3 length: 13 residues. The germline V gene has CDR1 SGHRS and CDR2 YFSETQ. V was shortened by 0 bases and J by 3 bases, with 4 bases between the two germline ends. CDR3 amino acids: CASSLGDGNTIYF. DNA for the CDR3: TGCGCCAGCAGCTTGGGAGATGGAAACACCATATATTTT.

The chain is built from TRBV9 and TRBJ2-3; TRBD2 matches at 10 bases. V lost 1 base to trimming and J lost 1 base; unmatched junction nucleotides: 0. CDR1 and CDR2 (germline): SGDLS, YYNGEE. This CDR3 has 15 amino acids. The CDR3 loop reads CASSVTSGGTDTQYF. CDR3 nucleotide sequence: TGTGCCAGCAGCGTAACTAGCGGGGGCACAGATACGCAGTATTTT. The full variable domain, in which reference TRBV9 and TRBJ2-3 provide the parts outside the CDR3, is DSGVTQTPKHLITATGQRVTLRCSPRSGDLSVYWYQQSLDQGLQFLIQYYNGEERAKGNILERFSAQQFPDLHSELNLSSLELGDSALYFCASSVTSGGTDTQYFGPGTRLTVL.

This chain uses TRBV6-1 with TRBJ2-7, with 8 bases lining up with TRBD1. Germline values: CDR1 MNHNS, CDR2 SASEGT. The trim removed 3 bases at V and 4 bases at J, leaving 2 bases unmatched. The CDR3 contains 13 residues. CDR3 DNA sequence: TGTGCCAGCAGTGACAGGGGGCCGTACGAGCAGTACTTC. It translates to CASSDRGPYEQYF.

The chain combines TRBV15 with TRBJ2-1; 10 nucleotides line up with TRBD2. V was clipped by 3 bases and J by 3 bases; unmatched bases: 8. Per the germline V gene, CDR1 is LNHNV and CDR2 is YYDKDF (reference sequence). There are 17 residues in the CDR3. Here the CDR3 DNA reads TGTGCCACCAGCAGTCTTCCCGGGACTAGCGACTACAATGAGCAGTTCTTC. The encoded protein is CATSSLPGTSDYNEQFF.

The chain couples TRBV5-6 to TRBJ2-3; no clear D. Trimming cost V 1 base and J 3 bases, with 9 bases left between them. The CDR3 has 14 amino acids. Germline CDR1 reads SGHDT; CDR2 reads YYEEEE. The CDR3 sequence: CASSLSGSTDTQYF. The CDR3 DNA reads as TGTGCCAGCAGCTTGTCAGGCAGTACAGATACGCAGTATTTT.

V usage is TRBV6-5 and J usage is TRBJ1-5; D is unclear. V was shortened by 2 bases and J by 1 base, with 9 bases between the two germline ends. The CDR3 length is 15 residues. The germline gives CDR1 MNHEY, CDR2 SVGAGI. In DNA, the CDR3 is TGTGCCAGCAGTTACGGAGGTGTCAGCAATCAGCCCCAGCATTTT. Residues: CASSYGGVSNQPQHF.

CDR3 protein: CAWLQGQGWTEAFF. The CDR3 DNA sequence: TGTGCCTGGCTACAGGGACAGGGGTGGACTGAAGCTTTCTTT. This chain joins TRBV30 and TRBJ1-1, with 10 positions matching TRBD1. Trimming took 5 bases from V and 5 from J; bases not matched to a gene: 8. CDR3 length: 14 residues. The V gene's germline CDR1 is GTSNPN and CDR2 SVGIG (reference sequence).

CDR3 protein: CASSSRGEKLFF. The CDR3 DNA follows: TGTGCCAGCAGCTCCCGGGGTGAAAAACTGTTTTTT. This chain connects TRBV28 to TRBJ1-4; D is undetermined. The V gene lost 6 bases and the J gene lost 7 bases, with 9 bases spanning the gap. Germline values: CDR1 MDHEN, CDR2 SYDVKM. This CDR3 has 12 amino acids.

V and J are TRBV7-2 and TRBJ1-2, with TRBD1 as a possible D gene (6 bases). Germline CDR1 is SGHTA and CDR2 is FQGNSA. V dropped 1 base and J dropped 0 bases, with 9 bases sitting between them. There are 15 residues in the CDR3. The CDR3 bases are TGTGCCAGCAGCTTAGATGGACAGTCTAACTATGGCTACACCTTC. Translated, it gives CASSLDGQSNYGYTF.

This clone has more than one count but fewer than ten. The chain uses TRBV6-5 and TRBJ1-1; no reliable D call. Per the germline V gene, CDR1 is MNHEY and CDR2 is SVGAGI. This CDR3 has 13 residues. V was shortened by 6 bases and J by 0 bases, with 8 bases between the two germline ends. As DNA, the CDR3 is TGTGCCAGCAGCACTTTCATGAACACTGAAGCTTTCTTT. It encodes CASSTFMNTEAFF.

The chain recombines TRBV30 with TRBJ2-5, with TRBD2 matching 7 bases. Germline assignment: CDR1 GTSNPN and CDR2 SVGIG (reference sequence). The CDR3 totals 15 residues. J gave up 2 bases and V 4 bases, and 10 bases lay outside the gene matches. CDR3 sequence reads: CAWTSGRISQETQYF. The CDR3 DNA reads TGTGCCTGGACTAGCGGACGCATTTCTCAAGAGACCCAGTACTTC.

This chain joins TRBV19 and TRBJ2-7, with 13 bases fitting TRBD2. J lost 1 base, V lost 3 bases, and 12 bases had no gene match. The CDR3 contains 19 residues. Per germline, CDR1 LNHDA and CDR2 SQIVND (reference sequence). In nucleotides, the CDR3 is TGTGCCAGTAGTATCCAATCTCAACTAGCGGGAGGGCCGTCCTACGAGCAGTACTTC. As protein: CASSIQSQLAGGPSYEQYF.